The 24 T cell receptor beta chains presented below share a single source sample, sequenced in a study of T-cell reconstitution after alpha-beta-depleted transplantation in children. Researchers prepared the TCRbeta library using unique molecular identifiers, the study reports. TCRdb redid the calling of the PCR reads with MiXCR, one entry per CDR3 protein. The data contain roughly 300,000 distinct CDR3 sequences, around 10% of them singletons. Specimen: peripheral blood, collected 180 days after TCRalphabeta/CD19-depleted stem cell transplant. Receptors were obtained from a male patient under 10 years old who had a stem cell transplant for chronic granulomatous disease, so the T cells may come from the graft donor.

The sample holds many counts of this clonotype. The chain joins TRBV7-9 to TRBJ1-3, with D unclear. CDR3 length equals 16 residues. Germline CDR1 and CDR2: SEHNR and FQNEAQ (reference sequence). The V gene lost 4 bases and the J gene lost 0 bases, with 13 bases spanning the gap. The CDR3 is CASSSLGVFSGNTIYF. The CDR3, as DNA: TGTGCCAGCAGCTCACTCGGGGTCTTCTCTGGAAACACCATATATTTT.

The rearrangement links TRBV5-4 to TRBJ2-7; perhaps TRBD1 as D (6 bases). The CDR3 loop spans 14 amino acids. The V end lost 0 bases, the J end lost 5 bases, and 12 bases lay between the germline ends. Germline V gene lookup returns CDR1 SGHNT and CDR2 YYREEE (reference sequence). In nucleotides, the CDR3 is TGTGCCAGCAGCTTGGTTGGCAGGGGCAACGAGCAGTACTTC. Its protein product is CASSLVGRGNEQYF. Together with reference TRBV5-4 and TRBJ2-7, the CDR3 gives the full variable domain: ETGVTQSPTHLIKTRGQQVTLRCSSQSGHNTVSWYQQALGQGPQFIFQYYREEENGRGNFPPRFSGLQFPNYSSELNVNALELDDSALYLCASSLVGRGNEQYFGPGTRLTVT.

The table lists this clonotype with many counts. V and J are TRBV28 and TRBJ2-3; no firm D call. In germline, CDR1 is MDHEN, CDR2 SYDVKM. The CDR3 spans 14 residues. Trimming took 5 bases from V and 6 from J, leaving 15 bases between them. The CDR3 loop reads CASSPYGVGDTQYF. Here the CDR3 DNA reads TGTGCCAGCAGTCCGTATGGGGTGGGGGATACGCAGTATTTT.

Concerning this clonotype: One base away lies a much larger clone, so this may be a sequencing read error. This rearrangement joins TRBV5-1 to TRBJ2-1; 7 positions agree with TRBD2. This CDR3 has 17 amino acids. V was clipped by 8 bases and J by 6 bases; unmatched bases: 20. Germline V gene data show CDR1 as SGHRS and CDR2 as YFSETQ. CDR3 in amino acids: CASKNLIGLGAFNEQFF. The CDR3 nucleotides are TGCGCCAGTAAAAACCTCATCGGACTAGGGGCCTTCAATGAGCAGTTCTTC.

This clonotype was counted once. This rearrangement joins TRBV6-2 or TRBV6-3 to TRBJ2-3; TRBD2 aligns across 7 bases. This CDR3 has 16 amino acids. V gave up 7 bases and J gave up 0 bases; unmatched junction bases: 10. The germline V gene has CDR1 MNHEY and CDR2 SVGEGT. CDR3 coding DNA: TGTGCCAGCACCCCGATCCCCGGGGGGAGCACAGATACGCAGTATTTT. It specifies CASTPIPGGSTDTQYF.

This clonotype has at least ten counts. The rearrangement links TRBV4-2 to TRBJ2-5; 8 nucleotides match TRBD2. Germline V lookup: CDR1 LGHNA, CDR2 YNFKEQ. Unmatched junction bases numbered 2, after V lost 1 base and J lost 4 bases. The CDR3 is 14 amino acids. CDR3 nucleotides: TGTGCCAGCAGCCAAGCGGGAGGGGGAGAGACCCAGTACTTC. It yields the protein CASSQAGGGETQYF.

This clonotype turned up a few times. The chain uses TRBV29-1 and TRBJ2-5; 9 bases fit TRBD2. CDR3 size: 14 residues. J gave up 6 bases and V 8 bases, and 13 bases lay outside the gene matches. Germline values: CDR1 SQVTM, CDR2 ANQGSEA. CDR3 nucleotides: TGCAGCACGACGGGGGGCGGGGGGGGAAAGACCCAGTACTTC. Amino acids: CSTTGGGGGKTQYF.

This clonotype was seen repeatedly, ten times or more. The genes are TRBV6-2 or TRBV6-3 and TRBJ2-7; D not resolved. Germline CDR1 is MNHEY and CDR2 is SVGEGT. The V end lost 0 bases, the J end lost 0 bases, and 9 bases lay between the germline ends. The CDR3 sequence is 15 residues long. For the CDR3, the DNA is TGTGCCAGCAGTTACTCGACCGGCAGCTCCTACGAGCAGTACTTC. Encoded protein: CASSYSTGSSYEQYF.

This clonotype has more than one count but fewer than ten. V gene TRBV2 combines with J gene TRBJ2-1; the match to TRBD1 covers 9 bases. The CDR3 sequence is 17 residues long. Germline V gene data show CDR1 as SNHLY and CDR2 as FYNNEI. J gave up 1 base and V 4 bases, and 8 bases lay outside the gene matches. The CDR3 sequence is CASSGDRVAGSYNEQFF. The CDR3 region has the DNA TGTGCCAGCAGTGGGGACAGGGTAGCAGGATCCTACAATGAGCAGTTCTTC.

This clonotype was recorded many times. This chain uses TRBV14 with TRBJ1-6, with 8 bases aligning to TRBD1. With 8 bases clipped from V and 13 bases from J, the junction kept 13 bases outside the gene matches. The CDR3 contains 14 residues. Germline V lookup: CDR1 SGHDN, CDR2 FVKESK. The CDR3 DNA is TGTGCCAGCCAACTCGGGACAGGCTCCTTTCCCCTCCACTTT. Translated: CASQLGTGSFPLHF.

This clonotype was found many times. This sequence joins TRBV29-1 and TRBJ2-7; 7 nucleotides agree with TRBD2. Germline values: CDR1 SQVTM, CDR2 ANQGSEA. The CDR3 sequence is 12 residues long. V was clipped by 6 bases and J by 7 bases; unmatched bases: 9. Written as DNA, the CDR3 is TGCAGCGTCGGTCAGGGAGCGGGAGAGCAGTACTTC. It is translated as CSVGQGAGEQYF.

In regard to this clonotype: A much larger clone differs from this one at a single base, so this may be a read error. V and J are TRBV10-3 and TRBJ1-3, with 12 bases lining up with TRBD1. The CDR3 is 14 amino acids. Germline V gene data show CDR1 as ENHRY and CDR2 as SYGVKD. CDR3 residues: CATGGTGGRNIIYF. The CDR3 DNA reads TGTGCCACCGGTGGGACAGGGGGCAGAAACATCATATATTTT.

This clonotype was observed at least ten times. This chain joins TRBV15 and TRBJ2-2; TRBD1 matches at 7 bases. The CDR3 is 16 amino acids. Germline lookup yields CDR1 LNHNV and CDR2 YYDKDF (reference sequence). The ends lost 1 base at V and 4 bases at J; junction bases unmatched: 6. Here the CDR3 reads CATSRGKGGATGELFF. The DNA for the CDR3 is TGTGCCACCAGCAGAGGAAAAGGGGGCGCCACCGGGGAGCTGTTTTTT.

Of note for this clonotype: A much larger clonotype is one base distant, so this may be a read error. The chain couples TRBV5-1 to TRBJ2-7, with D possibly TRBD2 on 5 matching bases. In germline, CDR1 is SGHRS, CDR2 YFSETQ. CDR3 length equals 13 residues. V lost 8 bases, J lost 4 bases, and 16 bases lay in between. CDR3 region: CARRSLEGYEQYF. The CDR3 region has the DNA TGCGCCAGGAGGTCGCTAGAGGGTTACGAGCAGTACTTC.

This clonotype occurred many times. The rearrangement joins TRBV7-8 to TRBJ2-1; TRBD1 agrees at 9 bases. The CDR3 length is 14 residues. Germline-derived CDR1 and CDR2 are SGHVS and FQNEAQ. J gave up 5 bases and V 10 bases, and 9 bases lay outside the gene matches. The CDR3 DNA reads as TGTGCCACCACAACAGGGGGCGTCCACAATGAGCAGTTCTTC. Translated: CATTTGGVHNEQFF.

This clonotype has ten or more counts. This chain links TRBV9 with TRBJ2-5, with TRBD2 identical over 10 bases. The CDR3 runs 15 residues. Germline values: CDR1 SGDLS, CDR2 YYNGEE. The V segment lost 7 bases and the J segment 5 bases; nucleotides outside the gene matches: 11. DNA for the CDR3: TGTGCCAGCGGCTCTAGCGGGAGACTTGGGGAGACCCAGTACTTC. It translates to CASGSSGRLGETQYF. Using reference TRBV9 and TRBJ2-5 for the parts outside the CDR3, the full variable domain is DSGVTQTPKHLITATGQRVTLRCSPRSGDLSVYWYQQSLDQGLQFLIQYYNGEERAKGNILERFSAQQFPDLHSELNLSSLELGDSALYFCASGSSGRLGETQYFGPGTRLLVL.

This clonotype was observed a handful of times. V gene TRBV3-1 combines with J gene TRBJ2-1, with D perhaps TRBD2 (5 bases). Looked up from germline, CDR1 is LGHDT and CDR2 is YNNKEL (reference sequence). The CDR3 spans 11 residues. Trimming stripped 3 bases from V and 12 bases from J, with 9 bases between. CDR3 bases: TGTGCCAGCAGCCATCGGGAAAGGCAGTTCTTC. It translates to CASSHRERQFF.

The chain links TRBV20-1 to TRBJ1-1; D unresolved. The germline V gene encodes CDR1 DFQATT and CDR2 SNEGSKA (reference sequence). CDR3 length: 12 residues. The V and J ends lost 5 bases and 2 bases respectively, with 9 bases between them. CDR3 DNA sequence: TGCAGTGCTCCCCAGACCAACACTGAAGCTTTCTTT. Amino acid sequence: CSAPQTNTEAFF.

This clonotype has just a few counts. The chain is built from TRBV19 and TRBJ1-1; D is perhaps TRBD1 (6 bases). CDR1 and CDR2 from the germline V gene are LNHDA and SQIVND (reference sequence). The CDR3 is made up of 14 amino acids. V lost 6 bases, J lost 0 bases, and 11 bases lay in between. The CDR3 here is CASRDGGLNTEAFF. The CDR3 nucleotides read TGTGCCAGTAGAGATGGGGGCTTGAACACTGAAGCTTTCTTT.

The table lists this clonotype with many counts. The chain uses TRBV7-2 and TRBJ2-6; D might be TRBD2 (6 bases). The germline gives CDR1 SGHTA, CDR2 FQGNSA. The CDR3 is 16 residues long. V lost 5 bases and J lost 1, with 12 bases in between. The CDR3 DNA is TGTGCCAGCAGCCGCCGGGGGAAGTCTGGGGCCAACGTCCTGACTTTC. This encodes CASSRRGKSGANVLTF.

This clonotype has a handful of counts. The chain employs TRBV10-3 and TRBJ2-1; 7 nucleotides align to TRBD2. This CDR3 region has 14 residues. Looked up from germline, CDR1 is ENHRY and CDR2 is SYGVKD. Trimming removed 8 bases from V and 8 bases from J; junction bases left unmatched: 12. CDR3 sequence (DNA): TGTGCCATCCTGGCTAATGGGGGGGGGGATGAGCAGTTCTTC. This gives the protein CAILANGGGDEQFF.

This clonotype was seen repeatedly, ten times or more. This chain uses TRBV20-1 with TRBJ2-3, with 11 positions matching TRBD1. The J segment lost 2 bases and the V segment lost 6 bases, leaving 4 bases of the junction unmatched. The CDR3 length is 14 residues. Looked up from germline, CDR1 is DFQATT and CDR2 is SNEGSKA (reference sequence). The CDR3 coding sequence is TGCAGTGCCATGGACAGGGGGCACACAGATACGCAGTATTTT. As protein: CSAMDRGHTDTQYF.

This clonotype was seen repeatedly, ten times or more. V is TRBV7-2 and J is TRBJ2-5; 7 bases agree with TRBD2. Trimming cost V 0 bases and J 7 bases; bases outside gene matches: 11. This CDR3 region has 16 residues. CDR1 is SGHTA and CDR2 is FQGNSA in the germline V gene. The CDR3 bases are TGTGCCAGCAGCTTAGCTGCGACTAGCAGCCTCGTGACCCAGTACTTC. This sequence encodes CASSLAATSSLVTQYF.

The table lists this clonotype with many counts. The genes are TRBV6-5 and TRBJ2-7; D is undetermined. Germline assignment: CDR1 MNHEY and CDR2 SVGAGI. The CDR3 spans 15 residues. Trimming removed 4 bases at V and 1 base at J, with 14 bases between. In DNA, the CDR3 is TGTGCCAGCAGTTCCGAGAGGACGGTTTCCTACGAGCAGTACTTC. Residues: CASSSERTVSYEQYF.